Sequencing of this T cell receptor beta chain was carried out in a study of Graves' ophthalmopathy and Graves' hyperthyroidism. In the study overall: Peripheral blood was gathered at the point of initial diagnosis, before any treatment started. Regarding the study as a whole: Blood repertoires reportedly contained most expanded thyroid clonotypes above 0.001 frequency. Researchers report that a 13-signature model separated ophthalmopathy from stable hyperthyroidism, posting less than 90% sensitivity and about 78% specificity.

Germline assignment: CDR1 SEHNR and CDR2 FQNEAQ (reference sequence). Trimming pared 4 bases from V and 9 bases from J, leaving 12 bases between. The CDR3 has 12 amino acids. This clonotype was counted ten times or more. Its specificity is unknown. Ophthalmopathy cases showed moderate-to-severe activity, scoring CAS ≥3 and NOSPECS ≥4, with duration under 3 months. The sequenced template was RNA, covering the TCR beta CDR3 region. Scientists carried out first-round RT-PCR using HTBI primers and then a second-round multiplex PCR. Using its own MiXCR run on the multiplex PCR reads, TCRdb lists one record per CDR3 protein. Seen here are around 600,000 distinct CDR3 sequences, about two fifths observed once, and the top ten hold over 2.5%.

The origin of this receptor is an adult man with Graves' ophthalmopathy. The source material was peripheral blood. The gene calls are TRBV7-9 and TRBJ2-5; D possibly uses TRBD1 or TRBD2 (5 bases each). In nucleotides, the CDR3 is TGTGCCAGCAGCTCCCTCGAGGGGCCCCAGTACTTC. This encodes CASSSLEGPQYF.